These 23 T cell receptor beta chains came from one sample sequenced in a study of T cell changes during pregnancy in multiple sclerosis. Assay used: immunoSEQ multiplex PCR; TCRdb lists only in-frame clones, some missing. The sample lists over 35,000 clones, about nine tenths occurring once. Sequenced here: CD4+ T cells from peripheral blood mononuclear cells, sampled in the first trimester of pregnancy. These receptors all stem from a female donor in good health, enrolled as a control in a pregnancy study.

V gene TRBV11-2 combines with J gene TRBJ2-3; no clear D. V was shortened by 7 bases and J by 11 bases, with 25 bases between the two germline ends. The CDR3 has 15 residues. Germline-derived CDR1 and CDR2 are SGHAT and FQNNGV. The CDR3 spells CASISLRFFSDGQYF. The CDR3 bases are TGTGCCAGCATTTCACTAAGATTTTTTAGTGATGGGCAGTATTTT.

The CDR3, as DNA: TGTGCCAGAAGCCCCTCGCTAGCGGGGGGAGAGACCCAGTACTTC. Protein product: CARSPSLAGGETQYF. V and J are TRBV5-3 and TRBJ2-5, with 11 bases matching TRBD2. TRBV5-3 is an ORF; its function is uncertain. J was trimmed by 4 bases and V by 4 bases; bases with no gene match: 6. The CDR3 sequence is 15 residues long.

This clone was counted a few times. The J gene is TRBJ1-2, the V gene TRBV7-2; D is uncertain. Trimming shortened V by 5 bases and J by 5 bases, and 9 bases separated the two germline ends. Per germline, CDR1 SGHTA and CDR2 FQGNSA. The CDR3 extends over 12 amino acids. CDR3: CASSPNSYGYTF. CDR3 nucleotide sequence: TGTGCCAGCAGCCCAAACTCTTATGGCTACACCTTC.

J is TRBJ2-2 and V is TRBV30; tentatively, D is TRBD2 (5 bases). This CDR3 has 13 amino acids. Trimming stripped 0 bases from V and 8 bases from J, with 10 bases between. Germline V gene data show CDR1 as GTSNPN and CDR2 as SVGIG (reference sequence). DNA of the CDR3: TGTGCCTGGAGTGTTCGGGGAAATGGGGAGCTGTTTTTT. Amino acids: CAWSVRGNGELFF.

This chain connects TRBV18 to TRBJ2-7, with TRBD1 matching 9 bases. The germline CDR1 and CDR2 sequences are KGHSH and LQKENI. The CDR3 consists of 15 residues. Unmatched junction bases numbered 6, after V lost 3 bases and J lost 3 bases. In nucleotides, the CDR3 is TGTGCCAGCTCACCTACCACGGGACAGGGCTACGAGCAGTACTTC. This translates into CASSPTTGQGYEQYF.

A single count supports this clone. J is TRBJ1-1 and V is TRBV2, with a weak D call TRBD1 (6 bases). The CDR3 extends over 13 amino acids. The germline CDR1 and CDR2 sequences are SNHLY and FYNNEI. V gave up 7 bases and J gave up 5 bases, with 14 bases separating them. CDR3 nucleotides: TGTGCCAGCAAGGAACAGGGAAATACTGAAGCTTTCTTT. Protein product: CASKEQGNTEAFF.

J is TRBJ1-2 and V is TRBV28; D not certain. Trimming removed 3 bases at V and 0 bases at J, with 17 bases between. In germline, CDR1 is MDHEN, CDR2 SYDVKM. The CDR3 has 17 amino acids. CDR3 DNA sequence: TGTGCCAGCAGTTTCTGGGTAGTGGACTCAGCTAACTATGGCTACACCTTC. It translates to CASSFWVVDSANYGYTF.

The chain joins TRBV5-1 to TRBJ1-1; D is ambiguous. CDR1 SGHRS and CDR2 YFSETQ come from the germline V gene. This CDR3 spans 15 amino acids. V was trimmed by 4 bases and J by 4 bases, leaving 17 bases between them. Here the CDR3 DNA reads TGCGCCAGCAGCGGTACACCGACTAGGGTCACTGAAGCTTTCTTT. Translated: CASSGTPTRVTEAFF.

The genes are TRBV4-2 and TRBJ1-2; 8 bases match TRBD1. CDR3 length equals 18 residues. Germline loops: CDR1 LGHNA, CDR2 YNFKEQ. V shed 2 bases, J shed 2 bases, and the junction held 13 bases outside the gene matches. This chain's CDR3 is CASSQKDRVRPLNYGYTF. The DNA for the CDR3 is TGTGCCAGCAGCCAAAAGGACAGGGTCAGACCTCTAAACTATGGCTACACCTTC.

The chain recombines TRBV5-1 with TRBJ2-1, with 8 bases aligning to TRBD1. The CDR3 length is 17 residues. V lost 5 bases and J lost 0; bases outside the gene matches: 10. Germline CDR1 and CDR2: SGHRS and YFSETQ. CDR3 nucleotide sequence: TGCGCCAGCAGTACTCGTTCTACAGGGGGCTCCTACAATGAGCAGTTCTTC. Its translation: CASSTRSTGGSYNEQFF. The whole variable domain, remainder taken from reference TRBV5-1 and TRBJ2-1, is KAGVTQTPRYLIKTRGQQVTLSCSPISGHRSVSWYQQTPGQGLQFLFEYFSETQRNKGNFPGRFSGRQFSNSRSEMNVSTLELGDSALYLCASSTRSTGGSYNEQFFGPGTRLTVL.

This CDR3 is CASSRVAGASGANVLTF. The CDR3 nucleotides are TGTGCCAGCAGCCGGGTGGCGGGGGCCTCTGGGGCCAACGTCCTGACTTTC. The chain recombines TRBV6-4 with TRBJ2-6; a weak D match, TRBD2 (7 bases). The germline V and J ends were trimmed by 6 bases and 0 bases, with 15 bases remaining between them. The CDR3 runs 17 residues. CDR1 and CDR2 (germline): MRHNA, SNTAGT.

The count of this clone is one. This sequence joins TRBV19 and TRBJ1-5; 7 positions match TRBD1. CDR3 size: 16 residues. Germline V gene lookup returns CDR1 LNHDA and CDR2 SQIVND (reference sequence). V shed 6 bases, J shed 4 bases, and the junction held 12 bases outside the gene matches. In nucleotides, the CDR3 is TGTGCCAGTAGCCGACTAGGGGGCCAGCTTAATCAGCCCCAGCATTTT. It yields the protein CASSRLGGQLNQPQHF.

The V and J genes are TRBV5-6 and TRBJ1-2; the D is unclear. Trimming cost V 0 bases and J 5 bases, with 5 bases left between them. Germline V gives CDR1 SGHDT, CDR2 YYEEEE. The CDR3 is 12 amino acids. Here the CDR3 DNA reads TGTGCCAGCAGCTTGGATCGTTATGGCTACACCTTC. Amino acids: CASSLDRYGYTF.

The rearrangement joins TRBV27 to TRBJ1-2; tentative D call: TRBD1 (6 bases). The CDR3 length is 13 residues. The V and J ends lost 2 bases and 6 bases respectively, with 10 bases between them. Germline CDR1 MNHEY, CDR2 SMNVEV (reference sequence). DNA for the CDR3: TGTGCCAGCAGTTTAATCAGGGGCGATGGCTACACCTTC. Translation: CASSLIRGDGYTF.

The chain carries TRBV6-5 and TRBJ1-1; possibly TRBD1 for D (6 bases). The CDR3 has 14 residues. The V and J ends lost 0 bases and 5 bases respectively, with 10 bases between them. Germline lookup yields CDR1 MNHEY and CDR2 SVGAGI. The CDR3 here is CASSYSSGETEAFF. As DNA, the CDR3 is TGTGCCAGCAGTTACTCGTCAGGGGAGACTGAAGCTTTCTTT.

The V and J genes are TRBV4-1 and TRBJ2-6; 8 positions match TRBD2. Trimming removed 5 bases from V and 0 bases from J; junction bases left unmatched: 6. CDR1 and CDR2 from the germline V gene are MGHRA and YSYEKL. The CDR3 is made up of 17 amino acids. The CDR3 loop reads CASSKGRGVSGANVLTF. The CDR3 nucleotides are TGCGCCAGCAGCAAGGGGCGGGGGGTCTCTGGGGCCAACGTCCTGACTTTC.

The chain combines TRBV5-4 with TRBJ2-1; D not certain. The CDR3 has 13 residues. Looked up from germline, CDR1 is SGHNT and CDR2 is YYREEE (reference sequence). V lost 5 bases, J lost 2 bases, and 8 bases lay in between. The CDR3 DNA reads as TGTGCCAGCAGTCAGGCTACCTACAATGAGCAGTTCTTC. This codes for CASSQATYNEQFF.

The rearrangement uses TRBV5-1 and TRBJ1-1; D remains unclear. The V end was cut by 4 bases, the J end by 4 bases, with 11 bases between. There are 13 residues in the CDR3. The V gene's germline CDR1 is SGHRS and CDR2 YFSETQ. The CDR3 region has the DNA TGCGCCAGCAGCGTAGCGGGAGCCACTGAAGCTTTCTTT. Its protein is CASSVAGATEAFF. Drawing the rest from reference TRBV5-1 and TRBJ1-1, the complete variable domain is KAGVTQTPRYLIKTRGQQVTLSCSPISGHRSVSWYQQTPGQGLQFLFEYFSETQRNKGNFPGRFSGRQFSNSRSEMNVSTLELGDSALYLCASSVAGATEAFFGQGTRLTVV.

This clone is a singleton in its sample. The J gene is TRBJ1-1, the V gene TRBV19; a weak D match, TRBD1 (5 bases). Germline values: CDR1 LNHDA, CDR2 SQIVND (reference sequence). The CDR3 sequence is 13 residues long. Trimming shortened V by 4 bases and J by 5 bases, and 11 bases separated the two germline ends. CDR3 sequence reads: CASSTPPGTEAFF. CDR3 nucleotide sequence: TGTGCCAGTAGTACCCCCCCAGGGACTGAAGCTTTCTTT.

The chain joins TRBV18 to TRBJ1-5; D gene ambiguous. V was shortened by 3 bases and J by 0 bases, with 12 bases between the two germline ends. The CDR3 spans 16 residues. The germline gives CDR1 KGHSH, CDR2 LQKENI. The CDR3 DNA sequence: TGTGCCAGCTCACCGACGTCAGCGGTTAGCAATCAGCCCCAGCATTTT. This sequence encodes CASSPTSAVSNQPQHF. The full variable domain, with the rest looked up from reference TRBV18 and TRBJ1-5, is NAGVMQNPRHLVRRRGQEARLRCSPMKGHSHVYWYRQLPEEGLKFMVYLQKENIIDESGMPKERFSAEFPKEGPSILRIQQVVRGDSAAYFCASSPTSAVSNQPQHFGDGTRLSIL.

V is TRBV4-1 and J is TRBJ2-2, with D possibly TRBD1 on 5 matching bases. Trimming left V 3 bases short and J 2 bases short, with 13 bases between. Germline V gives CDR1 MGHRA, CDR2 YSYEKL. This CDR3 is built from 16 residues. CDR3 loop: CASSHTWGFNTGELFF. CDR3 DNA sequence: TGCGCCAGCAGCCATACATGGGGCTTCAACACCGGGGAGCTGTTTTTT.

V usage is TRBV9 and J usage is TRBJ1-2; 9 bases are a match to TRBD1. The CDR3 has 15 residues. Germline CDR1 and CDR2: SGDLS and YYNGEE. The ends lost 4 bases at V and 4 bases at J; junction bases unmatched: 8. CDR3 bases: TGTGCCAGCAGCTCCGGGACAGGGCATATCTATGGCTACACCTTC. It codes for CASSSGTGHIYGYTF.

The CDR3 loop reads CASSPDRALGTNEQFF. The CDR3 DNA follows: TGTGCCAGCAGCCCTGACCGGGCCCTAGGGACAAATGAGCAGTTCTTC. The V call is TRBV7-2, the J call TRBJ2-1; D possibly corresponds to TRBD1 (6 bases). This CDR3 has 16 residues. Trimming took 5 bases from V and 7 from J, leaving 21 bases between them. Germline-derived CDR1 and CDR2 are SGHTA and FQGNSA.